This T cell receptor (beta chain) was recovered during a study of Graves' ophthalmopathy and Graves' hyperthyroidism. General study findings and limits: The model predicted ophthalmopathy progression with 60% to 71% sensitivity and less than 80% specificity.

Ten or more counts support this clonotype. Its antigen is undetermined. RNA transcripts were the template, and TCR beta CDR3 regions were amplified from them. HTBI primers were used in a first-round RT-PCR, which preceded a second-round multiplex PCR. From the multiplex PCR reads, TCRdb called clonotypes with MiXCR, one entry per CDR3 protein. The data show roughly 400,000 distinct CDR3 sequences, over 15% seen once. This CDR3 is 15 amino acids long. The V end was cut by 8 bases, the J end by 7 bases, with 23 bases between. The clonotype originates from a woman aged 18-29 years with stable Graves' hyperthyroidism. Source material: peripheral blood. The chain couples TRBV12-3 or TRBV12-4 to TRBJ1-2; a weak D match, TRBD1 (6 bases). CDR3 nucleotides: TGTGCCAGCGGGGCCACTACTACAGGGATGAGTGGCTACACCTTC. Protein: CASGATTTGMSGYTF.